What follows is one T cell receptor beta chain and its context. Its specific antigen is unknown. It has no much larger one-base neighbor in the sample; base qualities were not kept. This entry comes from a study of cytomegalovirus exposure and HLA in healthy donors (dated by TCRdb to 2016 to 2017). Concerning the study at large: An earlier analysis of several hundred of the donors reported approximately 280 Gb of sequence data and 95 million to 120 million unique TCR beta sequences obtained from around 170 million T cells. Roughly 300 gigabases of sequencing data and approximately 92 million unique TCR sequences made up an early release that covered several hundred HLA-typed donors. Among the approximately 420 genotyped donors, approximately 77% belonged to the genetic ancestry cluster associated with self-reported Caucasian donors. The aim of the study was to test whether cataloging public T cell receptors could identify signatures of past pathogen exposure. The study profiled the T cell repertoires of about 720 subjects by immunosequencing and related them to cytomegalovirus serostatus. In addition to the first cohort of 650 to 750 subjects, a separate validation cohort of approximately 130 different subjects was used. To predict cytomegalovirus infection status, the study combined high-throughput TCR immunosequencing, statistical association of individual TCRs with disease status, and machine learning. A later analysis re-examined previously published TCR beta repertoires from hundreds of donors and added high-resolution HLA genotyping to investigate patterns of TCR occurrence. Rather than using new phenotypic data, the later analysis identified candidate immune exposures from TCR beta sequences and from how often those sequences occurred across donors. An earlier analysis of some 500 of the donors used high-throughput TCR beta sequencing to judge whether each TCR beta V gene segment behaved as functional or pseudogenic. Donor age, sex, ethnicity and CMV serostatus were compiled alongside the repertoire data. Genome-wide SNP genotypes for about 65% of the roughly 700 donors were used in a later genetic analysis, which treated that subset as a discovery cohort. All discovery cohort repertoires had been generated on a single sequencing platform. Both class I and class II loci were covered by HLA typing, at four-digit resolution. The number of typed donors differed by locus: about 629-630 for A, B, C, DRB1 and DQB1; 522 for DQA1; 606 for DPA1; and about 450 for DPB1. Roughly 5 DR-DQ haplotypes were handled as single units for association and clustering because linkage in the cohort was strong. Among about 400 genotyped donors of the cohort, an average of approximately 240,000 unique TCR beta nucleotide sequences was sequenced per donor, of which about 18% were non-productive. Study-wide findings and limitations: Approximately 16 rarely observed V segments, including chromosome 9 orphons, were excluded from the earlier analysis of several hundred of the donors because counts were too low. Roughly uniform sequencing depth across donors was assumed in presence/absence analyses, although this assumption may not hold. The only immune exposure information available for the cohort was CMV serostatus. A later analysis reported that several top co-occurrence clusters appeared linked to parvovirus B19, influenza, CMV and Epstein-Barr virus. While some public TCRs were present in many individuals, most TCR sequences turned up only very rarely across donors. Because HLA typing was missing for some donors at each locus, association tests included only the typed subset. According to a later genetic analysis, donors in an Asian-associated ancestry cluster had fewer N-insertions in productive TCRs than the approximately 670-donor mean. The authors suggested that the approach could potentially be generalized to other disease states and immunological phenotypes. In a later analysis, HLA-associated TCR beta chains showed more clonal expansion and lower generation probabilities than non-associated chains that were equally common. The classifier was reported to diagnose cytomegalovirus status with high specificity and sensitivity in both the original cohort and the validation cohort. In a later analysis, the rate of TCR association differed among HLA loci, with DRB1 alleles having the most associated TCRs and HLA-C alleles having the fewest. A further reported finding was that TCR beta sequences accurately predicted the HLA-A and HLA-B alleles for most subjects in the first cohort. The sequencing pipeline was judged likely to have produced a cluster of highly shared sequence variants as a technical artifact. In a later genetic analysis, a missense DCLRE1C variant was associated with V-gene and J-gene trimming of TCR beta chains, and the association was replicated in an independent cohort. In an earlier analysis of 587 of the donors, most TCR beta V segments appeared in productive rearrangements about 87% or about 30% of the time, broadly matching IMGT annotations. Strong co-occurrence of HLA alleles, especially DR and DQ, made assigning TCR associations to individual alleles difficult. Correlated functional status among segregating V segments might be attributable to linkage disequilibrium, but an unknown experimental factor could not be ruled out. At a false discovery rate of 0.05, a later analysis linked fewer than 20,000 TCR beta sequences to specific HLA alleles. In vitro tests confirmed that a few of the cytomegalovirus-associated TCR beta chains recognize cytomegalovirus antigens. This cohort had only TCR beta chains sequenced, and the lack of alpha or paired-chain data limited which features could be detected. In a later analysis, most CMV-associated TCR beta chains were found to appear HLA-restricted, with HLA associations seemingly driven largely by CMV exposure. In the study, approximately 160 TCR beta chains were listed as associated with cytomegalovirus.

Library construction relied on the immunoSEQ multiplex PCR assay. A mixture of 60 forward primers for TCR Vbeta segments and 13 reverse primers for TCR Jbeta segments was used in the multiplex PCR. A multiplex PCR assay on genomic DNA amplified the CDR3 region of rearranged TCR beta genes. The Illumina HiSeq System was used to sequence the amplified TCR beta libraries as 87-base-pair reads. In the authors' own workflow: A later analysis counted tens of millions of unique TCR beta chains across the 666 repertoires, and 9 million to 14 million of these chains were shared by at least two donors. A nearest-neighbor algorithm error-corrected the raw reads and collapsed the reads into unique sequences, merging closely related sequences to remove PCR and sequencing errors. To assign V, D and J gene segments, CDR3 sequences were aligned to IMGT reference sequences. For a sequence to be retained, at least a six-nucleotide match to both a V gene segment and a J gene segment was required. A rearrangement counted as productive if the CDR3 had no stop codons and remained in frame with V and J, and every other rearrangement counted as non-productive. Following IMGT convention, CDR3 was defined as the stretch from the second conserved V-encoded cysteine to the conserved J-encoded phenylalanine. The earlier analysis of more than 450 of the donors excluded sequences that lacked an unambiguous match to a single V gene segment. An earlier analysis of under 750 of the donors called V segments functional above 56.7% productive rearrangements and segregating when the between-donor standard deviation exceeded 5%. A statistical classification framework was developed to diagnose cytomegalovirus status using the catalog of TCR beta chain sequences. In a later analysis, V and J genes were assigned by comparing TCR nucleotide sequences against IMGT/GENE-DB human TR gene sequences. Using the TCRdist pipeline, a later analysis assigned CDR3 sequences along with most-parsimonious VDJ recombination scenarios. In a later analysis, each TCR beta chain was defined by its CDR3 amino acid sequence together with its V-gene family, and reads without a unique V-gene family were excluded. In a later analysis, a few hundred highly shared, low-generation-probability nucleotide sequences were removed to address suspected cross-contamination and a sequencing artifact. A later analysis calculated a clonal expansion index for each public chain from normalized within-repertoire ranks of inferred template counts. In a later analysis, generation probabilities were computed using a VDJ recombination model fitted to out-of-frame rearrangements, and the results were checked against IGoR. In a later analysis, TCR-TCR, TCR-HLA and TCR-CMV co-occurrence was scored with hypergeometric tests, and a repertoire-size bias correction was applied to TCR pairs. False discovery rates were estimated in a later analysis by permuting HLA or CMV assignments 20 times. A later analysis grouped co-occurring TCRs with DBSCAN, adding TCRdist sequence similarity when clustering within HLA-allele-positive subsets. Repertoires with fewer than 30,000 or more than 120,000 public chains were left out of co-occurrence clustering, as were about 5 repertoires with anomalous nucleotide sharing. Entries here come from immuneACCESS through TCRdb and include only in-frame sequences with V and J called. Some clones fail to appear in such tables; in the studies checked, an unresolved V gene covers under half of the shortfall, and the cause of the remainder is unknown. V and J calls and clone size are as listed in that table; D and trimming were resolved from the DNA. The sample records around 150,000 clones, about 86% of which are singletons. The top ten clones comprise about 2.1% of the sample.

In total, 600 or so healthy bone marrow donors made up the cohort. At the time of sampling, all cohort members were nominally healthy, though unrecorded immune exposures were likely present. The donor tested CMV seronegative and was one of the 352 seronegative cohort members. A peripheral blood sample was collected from each donor, and TCR beta sequencing was performed on peripheral blood mononuclear cells. Genomic DNA was extracted from the blood cell samples with the Qiagen DNeasy Blood Extraction Kit. Sequencing input: PBMCs. The TCR originated in a woman aged 18-29 years in good health and CMV-seronegative.

Here the CDR3 is given as CAINRGLSSSGNTIYF. Read as DNA, the sequence is TGTGCCATCAACAGGGGCCTCTCTAGCTCTGGAAACACCATATATTTT. The rearrangement combines TRBV10-3 with TRBJ1-3, with TRBD1 matching 7 junction bases. CDR1 ENHRY and CDR2 SYGVKD were looked up in the germline V gene. Ends trimmed: V by 7 bases, J by 0 bases; bases unmatched to a gene: 9. The CDR3 contains 16 residues, cysteine and phenylalanine counted. CDR3 DNA only is kept here, 48 bases in frame from base 1.